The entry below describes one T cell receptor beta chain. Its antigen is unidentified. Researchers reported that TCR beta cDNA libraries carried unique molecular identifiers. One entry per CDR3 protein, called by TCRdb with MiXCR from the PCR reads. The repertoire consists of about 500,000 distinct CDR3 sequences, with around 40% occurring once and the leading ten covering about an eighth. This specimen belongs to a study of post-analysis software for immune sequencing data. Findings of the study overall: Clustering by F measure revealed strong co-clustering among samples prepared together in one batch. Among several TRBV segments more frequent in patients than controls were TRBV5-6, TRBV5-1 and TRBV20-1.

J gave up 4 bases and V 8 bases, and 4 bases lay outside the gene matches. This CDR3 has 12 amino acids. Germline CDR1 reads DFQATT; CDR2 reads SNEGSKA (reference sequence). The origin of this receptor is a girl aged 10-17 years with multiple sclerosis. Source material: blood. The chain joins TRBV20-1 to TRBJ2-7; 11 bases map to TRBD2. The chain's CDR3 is CSPWTSGYEQYF. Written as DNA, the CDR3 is TGCAGTCCTTGGACTAGCGGGTACGAGCAGTACTTC.